This T cell receptor beta chain is from a study of blood T cell repertoires in COVID-19. The length of the CDR3 is 19 residues. CDR1 and CDR2 from the germline V gene are ENHRY and SYGVKD. J gave up 4 bases and V 8 bases, and 23 bases lay outside the gene matches. The data were produced by immunoSEQ multiplex PCR, yet TCRdb's version contains in-frame clones alone and is incomplete. The sample consists of about 270,000 clones, around nine tenths of them appearing once. This clonotype was sampled from a middle-aged man who had recovered from COVID-19. The sequenced sample was peripheral blood. The V call is TRBV10-3, the J call TRBJ1-2; 9 positions agree with TRBD1. The DNA for the CDR3 is TGTGCCATCGGGAGGCCGGGACAGGGTCTCTCGAAACGCGTCTATGGCTACACCTTC. Translated, it gives CAIGRPGQGLSKRVYGYTF.